The present T cell receptor beta chain was sequenced within a study of T-cell memory formation after mild COVID-19. CDR1 MGHRA and CDR2 YSYEKL come from the germline V gene. This CDR3 is built from 14 residues. The V and J ends lost 3 bases and 2 bases respectively, with 9 bases between them. TCR alpha and TCR beta cDNA libraries carrying sample barcodes and UMIs were produced by 5'RACE using constant-segment primers. TCRdb itself ran the 5' RACE reads through MiXCR, one entry per CDR3 protein. Of about 130,000 distinct CDR3 sequences listed, about 17% are singletons. This rearrangement joins TRBV4-1 to TRBJ2-3, with D unresolved. The sequence came from a young man who had mild COVID-19 (a few samples of this study predate the infection). Cell type and time point are not known. What was sequenced was PBMCs or a T cell subset sorted from them (not recorded which). CDR3 bases: TGCGCCAGCAGCCAGAACGTAGCCACAGATACGCAGTATTTT. Its translation: CASSQNVATDTQYF.